One sample yielded the 27 T cell receptor beta chains listed below, sequenced in a study of TIL therapy for anti-PD-1-resistant metastatic lung cancer. Time point reported: pre-treatment sample, taken before nivolumab and TIL therapy. Sequencing used immunoSEQ v3. The table came from immunoSEQ multiplex PCR; TCRdb's copy has only in-frame clones and leaves some out. The sample lists around 16,000 clones, 74% occurring once. The sequenced sample was blood, obtained at baseline. The receptors derive from a person aged 30 to 80 with non-small cell lung cancer.

This clone is large by share. In DNA form, the CDR3 reads TGTGCCAGCAGCGTTGCAGGGGGTATCTACGAGCAGTACTTC. It is translated as CASSVAGGIYEQYF. The gene calls are TRBV9 and TRBJ2-7, with 7 bases identical to TRBD1. This CDR3 is built from 14 residues. Germline V gene data show CDR1 as SGDLS and CDR2 as YYNGEE. The ends lost 2 bases at V and 3 bases at J; junction bases unmatched: 5.

The chain recombines TRBV11-3 with TRBJ1-3; D is uncertain. Germline V gives CDR1 SGHNT, CDR2 YENEEA. This CDR3 is built from 12 residues. The ends were cut back, 8 bases at V and 3 bases at J, with 8 bases in the middle. The CDR3 is CASGTGGNTIYF. CDR3 bases: TGTGCCAGCGGTACGGGTGGAAACACCATATATTTT.

The chain has TRBV19 and TRBJ2-3; the match to TRBD2 covers 14 bases. The CDR3 loop spans 16 amino acids. V trimming: 10 bases; J trimming: 0 bases; junction bases outside the gene matches: 6. From germline, CDR1 is LNHDA and CDR2 SQIVND (reference sequence). CDR3 loop: CAKGGTSGSSTDTQYF. CDR3 DNA sequence: TGTGCCAAGGGGGGGACTAGCGGGAGTAGCACAGATACGCAGTATTTT.

Written as DNA, the CDR3 is TGTGCCAGCTCACCATATGGGGTTGCCGGGGAGCTGTTTTTT. Its protein product is CASSPYGVAGELFF. The rearrangement links TRBV18 to TRBJ2-2, with D unresolved. The germline V gene encodes CDR1 KGHSH and CDR2 LQKENI. Between the trimmed V and J ends, which lost 2 bases and 6 bases, there was a span of 10 bases. The CDR3 runs 14 residues.

The rearrangement joins TRBV5-1 to TRBJ2-3; D is unclear. This CDR3 has 15 amino acids. V was pared by 0 bases and J by 0 bases, with 8 bases between. Looked up from germline, CDR1 is SGHRS and CDR2 is YFSETQ. The CDR3 here is CASSLGGRSTDTQYF. In nucleotides, the CDR3 is TGCGCCAGCAGCTTGGGAGGCAGAAGCACAGATACGCAGTATTTT. Full variable domain (remainder filled in from reference TRBV5-1 and TRBJ2-3): KAGVTQTPRYLIKTRGQQVTLSCSPISGHRSVSWYQQTPGQGLQFLFEYFSETQRNKGNFPGRFSGRQFSNSRSEMNVSTLELGDSALYLCASSLGGRSTDTQYFGPGTRLTVL.

The gene calls are TRBV9 and TRBJ2-7; the match to TRBD1 covers 10 bases. J was trimmed by 8 bases and V by 5 bases; bases with no gene match: 4. The CDR3 has 12 amino acids. From germline, CDR1 is SGDLS and CDR2 YYNGEE. The CDR3, as DNA: TGTGCCAGCAGTCGGACAGGGGGTAAGCAGTACTTC. Protein: CASSRTGGKQYF.

The V call is TRBV7-2, the J call TRBJ1-3, with TRBD1 matching 8 bases. Trimming took 1 base from V and 0 from J; bases not matched to a gene: 8. The CDR3 length is 18 residues. CDR1 and CDR2 from the germline V gene are SGHTA and FQGNSA. The CDR3 sequence: CASSLERPGGPSGNTIYF. DNA of the CDR3: TGTGCCAGCAGCTTAGAACGGCCAGGGGGCCCCTCTGGAAACACCATATATTTT.

The DNA of the CDR3 is TGTGCCAGCAGCTTACACCGACAGAGCAATCAGCCCCAGCATTTT. It is translated as CASSLHRQSNQPQHF. This chain uses TRBV7-2 with TRBJ1-5, with D perhaps TRBD1 (5 bases). V was trimmed by 2 bases and J by 1 base, leaving 9 bases between them. In germline, CDR1 is SGHTA, CDR2 FQGNSA. The CDR3 is 15 amino acids.

This sequence joins TRBV5-1 and TRBJ1-1; possibly TRBD1 for D (6 bases). Germline-derived CDR1 and CDR2 are SGHRS and YFSETQ. V was pared by 2 bases and J by 3 bases, with 11 bases between. The CDR3 is made up of 14 amino acids. CDR3 sequence: CASSLQGFDTEAFF. CDR3 in DNA: TGCGCCAGCAGCTTACAGGGATTTGACACTGAAGCTTTCTTT. The full variable domain, completed using reference TRBV5-1 and TRBJ1-1, is KAGVTQTPRYLIKTRGQQVTLSCSPISGHRSVSWYQQTPGQGLQFLFEYFSETQRNKGNFPGRFSGRQFSNSRSEMNVSTLELGDSALYLCASSLQGFDTEAFFGQGTRLTVV.

DNA of the CDR3: TGTGCCAGTACCAAAAGGGGTCTCTCTGAAGCTTTCTTT. It is translated as CASTKRGLSEAFF. V gene TRBV19 combines with J gene TRBJ1-1; possible D gene TRBD1, 5 bases. V gave up 7 bases and J gave up 6 bases, with 15 bases separating them. Germline CDR1 reads LNHDA; CDR2 reads SQIVND (reference sequence). CDR3 size: 13 residues.

The chain recombines TRBV6-5 with TRBJ2-3; 7 nucleotides agree with TRBD1. Germline V gives CDR1 MNHEY, CDR2 SVGAGI. V dropped 2 bases and J dropped 8; count of bases not matched to a gene: 10. CDR3 size: 15 residues. CDR3 DNA: TGTGCCAGCAGTTACGAGGACAGGACGCCGGGTACGCAGTATTTT. Its translation: CASSYEDRTPGTQYF.

V and J are TRBV6-1 and TRBJ1-1, with 7 bases that match TRBD1. This CDR3 has 12 residues. Germline trimming cut 10 bases from V and 4 bases from J; bases unmatched to any gene: 6. Germline V gene lookup returns CDR1 MNHNS and CDR2 SASEGT. CDR3 sequence (DNA): TGTGCCAACGACAGGGTAGGCACTGAAGCTTTCTTT. Its translation is CANDRVGTEAFF.

The V call is TRBV7-9, the J call TRBJ2-7, with TRBD1 matching 9 bases. The CDR3 sequence is 11 residues long. With 4 bases clipped from V and 9 bases from J, the junction kept 1 base outside the gene matches. Germline V gives CDR1 SEHNR, CDR2 FQNEAQ (reference sequence). The CDR3 DNA reads TGTGCCAGCAGCTCGGGACAGGGGCAGTACTTC. This encodes CASSSGQGQYF.

This clone occurred once. The rearrangement joins TRBV5-6 to TRBJ1-4; TRBD1 matches at 7 bases. Germline V gene sequence: CDR1 SGHDT, CDR2 YYEEEE. This CDR3 comprises 13 residues. The V and J ends lost 4 bases and 7 bases, in that order; junction bases with no gene match: 4. DNA of the CDR3: TGTGCCAGCAGCCGAAGGGGGCCTGAAAAACTGTTTTTT. It yields the protein CASSRRGPEKLFF.

V gene TRBV7-9 combines with J gene TRBJ1-1; TRBD1 is a possible D gene (6 bases). The germline V gene encodes CDR1 SEHNR and CDR2 FQNEAQ (reference sequence). V shed 2 bases and J shed 0 bases, with 7 bases lying between them. CDR3 length: 14 residues. The CDR3 DNA follows: TGTGCCAGCAGCTTAAGGGGGGTGAACACTGAAGCTTTCTTT. Protein product: CASSLRGVNTEAFF.

This sequence joins TRBV28 and TRBJ1-2; D is perhaps TRBD1 (6 bases). The V gene's germline CDR1 is MDHEN and CDR2 SYDVKM. The CDR3 extends over 13 amino acids. Trimming shortened V by 5 bases and J by 4 bases, and 11 bases separated the two germline ends. The CDR3 DNA follows: TGTGCCAGCAGTCTCCAGGGGTTCTATGGCTACACCTTC. Its protein is CASSLQGFYGYTF.

The sample holds a few counts of this clone. The chain recombines TRBV30 with TRBJ1-1, with a possible D match to TRBD1 (6 bases). This CDR3 has 14 amino acids. V lost 4 bases, J lost 2 bases, and 14 bases lay in between. Germline V gene sequence: CDR1 GTSNPN, CDR2 SVGIG (reference sequence). This chain's CDR3 is CAWKVPGANTEAFF. CDR3 coding DNA: TGTGCCTGGAAGGTTCCGGGGGCTAACACTGAAGCTTTCTTT. The whole variable domain, remainder taken from reference TRBV30 and TRBJ1-1, is SQTIHQWPATLVQPVGSPLSLECTVEGTSNPNLYWYRQAAGRGLQLLFYSVGIGQISSEVPQNLSASRPQDRQFILSSKKLLLSDSGFYLCAWKVPGANTEAFFGQGTRLTVV.

This clone was found a few times. This sequence joins TRBV14 and TRBJ2-7; no clear D gene. CDR1 and CDR2 from the germline V gene are SGHDN and FVKESK. Trimming shortened V by 3 bases and J by 5 bases, and 5 bases separated the two germline ends. CDR3 length: 11 residues. For the CDR3, the DNA is TGTGCCAGCAGCCAGCGCCACGAGCAGTACTTC. As protein: CASSQRHEQYF.

On this clone: The same CDR3 can be traced to other DNA sequences in this sample. This chain joins TRBV7-6 and TRBJ2-7; either TRBD1 or TRBD2 may fit D (5 bases each). The length of the CDR3 is 13 residues. Germline-derived CDR1 and CDR2 are SGHVS and FNYEAQ. V gave up 5 bases and J gave up 3 bases, with 11 bases separating them. DNA of the CDR3: TGTGCCAGCAGCCCGGGACCGAACTACGAGCAGTACTTC. Its translation: CASSPGPNYEQYF.

This clone was seen a handful of times. A read error may account for a junction end that differs from germline. The rearrangement joins TRBV19 to TRBJ2-5; TRBD2 matches at 8 bases. The length of the CDR3 is 13 residues. Looked up from germline, CDR1 is LNHDA and CDR2 is SQIVND (reference sequence). The CDR3 protein is CASSIAPGGAMNF. CDR3 bases: TGTGCCAGTAGTATAGCTCCGGGGGGGGCAATGAACTTC.

DNA of the CDR3: TGTGCCAGCAGCTTAGGGGGGCGAAGCACAGATACGCAGTATTTT. Protein sequence: CASSLGGRSTDTQYF. The chain couples TRBV11-2 to TRBJ2-3; a possible D gene is TRBD1 (6 bases). Germline lookup yields CDR1 SGHAT and CDR2 FQNNGV. V was shortened by 1 base and J by 0 bases, with 8 bases between the two germline ends. This CDR3 region has 15 residues.

This clone was recorded a few times. The chain is built from TRBV14 and TRBJ1-3; D unclear. The CDR3 is 12 amino acids. The ends were cut back, 1 base at V and 8 bases at J, with 6 bases in the middle. From germline, CDR1 is SGHDN and CDR2 FVKESK. CDR3 residues: CASSQGEYTIYF. As DNA, the CDR3 is TGTGCCAGCAGCCAAGGCGAATACACCATATATTTT.

The chain combines TRBV5-1 with TRBJ1-1; D perhaps matches TRBD1 (5 bases). Trimming removed 2 bases from V and 4 bases from J, with 6 bases in between. Germline CDR1 is SGHRS and CDR2 is YFSETQ. The CDR3 is made up of 12 amino acids. CDR3 nucleotides: TGCGCCAGCAGCTTCGGGGGCACTGAAGCTTTCTTT. This sequence encodes CASSFGGTEAFF.

This rearrangement joins TRBV11-3 to TRBJ1-1, with no clear D. V shed 1 base and J shed 1 base, with 4 bases lying between them. Per germline, CDR1 SGHNT and CDR2 YENEEA. The CDR3 runs to 13 residues. The CDR3 spells CASSLGRNTEAFF. In DNA form, the CDR3 reads TGTGCCAGCAGCTTAGGGCGGAACACTGAAGCTTTCTTT.

A note on this clone: At one end the junction does not follow the germline gene, possibly because of a read error. The chain joins TRBV7-7 to TRBJ2-5; 10 nucleotides align to TRBD2. CDR3 length: 15 residues. The germline V gene encodes CDR1 SSHAT and CDR2 FNYEAQ (reference sequence). DNA for the CDR3: TGTGCTAGCAGCCCGAGCGGGGGGGCCGGAGAGACCCAGTACTTC. This gives the protein CASSPSGGAGETQYF.

The rearrangement links TRBV13 to TRBJ1-2; D is uncertain. The CDR3 runs 15 residues. Germline V gene lookup returns CDR1 PRHDT and CDR2 FYEKMQ (reference sequence). V shed 3 bases and J shed 0 bases, with 11 bases lying between them. CDR3 sequence (DNA): TGTGCCAGCAGCTTCCGGAGTGGAGCTAACTATGGCTACACCTTC. Translated, it gives CASSFRSGANYGYTF. The whole variable domain, remainder taken from reference TRBV13 and TRBJ1-2, is AAGVIQSPRHLIKEKRETATLKCYPIPRHDTVYWYQQGPGQDPQFLISFYEKMQSDKGSIPDRFSAQQFSDYHSELNMSSLELGDSALYFCASSFRSGANYGYTFGSGTRLTVV.

The rearrangement uses TRBV6-5 and TRBJ2-7; D uncertain. The germline CDR1 and CDR2 sequences are MNHEY and SVGAGI. V lost 6 bases to trimming and J lost 1 base, with 10 bases between them. The CDR3 is made up of 13 amino acids. The DNA of the CDR3 is TGTGCCAGCAGGAGACAAGTATCCTACGAGCAGTACTTC. Protein: CASRRQVSYEQYF.